This TCR beta chain was profiled in a study of neoadjuvant anti-PD-1 for oral cavity cancer. Study details: Patients without progression got a fourth dose around day 43.

Trimming took off 0 bases at V and 1 base at J, with 5 bases between the two ends. Germline lookup yields CDR1 MRHNA and CDR2 SNTAGT. The CDR3 consists of 14 residues. By proportion, this clone is medium-sized. Clones were read by immunoSEQ multiplex PCR, and TCRdb kept only the in-frame ones, dropping some. The sample carries more than 5,500 clones, around 50% recorded once. Material: tumor tissue, obtained before nivolumab (anti-PD-1) treatment. This chain uses TRBV6-4 with TRBJ2-3, with D maybe TRBD2 (5 bases). The source is a person between 40 and 85 years old with oral cavity squamous cell carcinoma. CDR3 sequence (DNA): TGTGCCAGCAGTGACTCGGAGGGCACAGATACGCAGTATTTT. Amino acids: CASSDSEGTDTQYF.